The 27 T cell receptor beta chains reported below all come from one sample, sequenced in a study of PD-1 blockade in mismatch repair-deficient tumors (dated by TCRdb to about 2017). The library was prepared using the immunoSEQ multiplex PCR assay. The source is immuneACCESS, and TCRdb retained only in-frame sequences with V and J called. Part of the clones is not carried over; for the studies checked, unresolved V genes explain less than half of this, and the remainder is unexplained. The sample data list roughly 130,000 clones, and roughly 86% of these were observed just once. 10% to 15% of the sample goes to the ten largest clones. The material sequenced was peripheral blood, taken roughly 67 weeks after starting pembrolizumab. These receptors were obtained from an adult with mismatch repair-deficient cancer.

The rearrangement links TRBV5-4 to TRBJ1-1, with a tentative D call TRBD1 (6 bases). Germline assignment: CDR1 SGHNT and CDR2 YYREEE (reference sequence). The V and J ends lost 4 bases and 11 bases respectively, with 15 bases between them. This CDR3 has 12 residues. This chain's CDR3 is CASSLQGFAAFF. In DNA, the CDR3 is TGTGCCAGCAGCCTTCAGGGGTTTGCCGCTTTCTTT.

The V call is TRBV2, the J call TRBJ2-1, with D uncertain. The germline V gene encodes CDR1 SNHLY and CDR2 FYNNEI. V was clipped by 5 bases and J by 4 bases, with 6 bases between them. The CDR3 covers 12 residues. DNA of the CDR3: TGTGCCAGCAGTAAGGGTTACAATGAGCAGTTCTTC. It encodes CASSKGYNEQFF.

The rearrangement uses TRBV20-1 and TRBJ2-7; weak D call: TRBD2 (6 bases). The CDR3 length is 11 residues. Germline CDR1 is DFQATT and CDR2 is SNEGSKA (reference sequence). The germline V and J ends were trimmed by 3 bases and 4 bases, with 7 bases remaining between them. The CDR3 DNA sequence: TGCAGTGCTAGCGGGAGTTACGAGCAGTACTTC. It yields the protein CSASGSYEQYF.

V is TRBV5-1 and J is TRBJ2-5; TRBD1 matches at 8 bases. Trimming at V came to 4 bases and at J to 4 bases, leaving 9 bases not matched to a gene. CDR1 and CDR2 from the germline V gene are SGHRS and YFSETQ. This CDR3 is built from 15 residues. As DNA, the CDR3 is TGCGCCAGCAGCATCCCCACCGGGACAGGAGAGACCCAGTACTTC. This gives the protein CASSIPTGTGETQYF.

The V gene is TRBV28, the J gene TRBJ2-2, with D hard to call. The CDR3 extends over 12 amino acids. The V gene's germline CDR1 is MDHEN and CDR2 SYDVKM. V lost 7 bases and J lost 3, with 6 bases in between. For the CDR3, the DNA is TGTGCCAGCACCGGAGACACCGGGGAGCTGTTTTTT. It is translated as CASTGDTGELFF.

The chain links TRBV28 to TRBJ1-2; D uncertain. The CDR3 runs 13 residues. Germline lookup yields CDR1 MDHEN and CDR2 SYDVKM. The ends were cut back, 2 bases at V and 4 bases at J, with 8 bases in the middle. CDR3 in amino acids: CASSLNVLYGYTF. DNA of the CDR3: TGTGCCAGCAGTTTAAACGTCCTCTATGGCTACACCTTC.

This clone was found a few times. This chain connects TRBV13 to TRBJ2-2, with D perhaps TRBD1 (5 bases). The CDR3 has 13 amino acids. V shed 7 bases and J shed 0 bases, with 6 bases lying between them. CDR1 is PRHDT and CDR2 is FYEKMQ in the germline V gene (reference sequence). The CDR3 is CASKGANTGELFF. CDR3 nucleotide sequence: TGTGCCAGCAAAGGGGCGAACACCGGGGAGCTGTTTTTT.

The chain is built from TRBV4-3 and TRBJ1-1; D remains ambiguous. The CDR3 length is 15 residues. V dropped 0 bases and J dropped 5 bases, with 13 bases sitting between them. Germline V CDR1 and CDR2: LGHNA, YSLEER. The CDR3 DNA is TGCGCCAGCAGCCAAGATCTCCGGGAAGTTACTGAAGCTTTCTTT. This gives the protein CASSQDLREVTEAFF.

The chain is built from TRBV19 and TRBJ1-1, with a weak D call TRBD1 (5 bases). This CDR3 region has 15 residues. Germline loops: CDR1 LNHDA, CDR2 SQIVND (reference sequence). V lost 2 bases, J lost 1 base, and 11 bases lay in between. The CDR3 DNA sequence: TGTGCCAGTAGTATAATGGACATCTCGAACACTGAAGCTTTCTTT. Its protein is CASSIMDISNTEAFF.

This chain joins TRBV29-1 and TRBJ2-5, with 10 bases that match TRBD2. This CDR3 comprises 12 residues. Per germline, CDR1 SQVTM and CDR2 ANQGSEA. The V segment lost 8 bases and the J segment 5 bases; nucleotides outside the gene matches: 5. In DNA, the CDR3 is TGCAGCATCACTAGCGGGATGGAGACCCAGTACTTC. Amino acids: CSITSGMETQYF. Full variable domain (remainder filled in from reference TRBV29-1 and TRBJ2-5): SAVISQKPSRDICQRGTSLTIQCQVDSQVTMMFWYRQQPGQSLTLIATANQGSEATYESGFVIDKFPISRPNLTFSTLTVSNMSPEDSSIYLCSITSGMETQYFGPGTRLLVL.

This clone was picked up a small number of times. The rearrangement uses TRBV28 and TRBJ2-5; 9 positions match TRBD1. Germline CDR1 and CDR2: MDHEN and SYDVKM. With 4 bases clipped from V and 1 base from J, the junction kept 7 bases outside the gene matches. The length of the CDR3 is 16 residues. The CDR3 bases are TGTGCCAGCAGTTCCTGGACAGGGGCTCCCCAAGAGACCCAGTACTTC. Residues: CASSSWTGAPQETQYF.

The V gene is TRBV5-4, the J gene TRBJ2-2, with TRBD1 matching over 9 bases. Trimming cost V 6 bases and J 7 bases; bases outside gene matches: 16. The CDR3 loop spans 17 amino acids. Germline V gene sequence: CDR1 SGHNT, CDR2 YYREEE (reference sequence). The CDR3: CASTQGGQGAGGGELFF. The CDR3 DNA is TGTGCCAGCACCCAGGGGGGACAGGGAGCCGGGGGCGGGGAGCTGTTTTTT.

DNA for the CDR3: TGTGCCAGCAGTGACAAGATCCGAGGGAGGAGCTACGAGCAGTACTTC. Amino acids: CASSDKIRGRSYEQYF. The genes are TRBV27 and TRBJ2-7, with D possibly TRBD2 on 6 matching bases. The V end lost 5 bases, the J end lost 3 bases, and 20 bases lay between the germline ends. The length of the CDR3 is 16 residues. Germline V gene data show CDR1 as MNHEY and CDR2 as SMNVEV (reference sequence).

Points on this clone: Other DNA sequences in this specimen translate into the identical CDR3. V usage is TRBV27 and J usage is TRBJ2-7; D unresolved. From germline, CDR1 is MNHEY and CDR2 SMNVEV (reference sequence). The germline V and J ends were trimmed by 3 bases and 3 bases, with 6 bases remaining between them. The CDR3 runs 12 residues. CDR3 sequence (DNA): TGTGCCAGCAGTTTCTCAGGCTACGAGCAGTACTTC. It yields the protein CASSFSGYEQYF.

In nucleotides, the CDR3 is TGTGCCAGCAGTTTTAGTTATGAGCAGTTCTTC. Translated, it gives CASSFSYEQFF. V gene TRBV25-1 combines with J gene TRBJ2-1; D call uncertain. Trimming stripped 5 bases from V and 8 bases from J, with 7 bases between. CDR3 length equals 11 residues. The germline V gene encodes CDR1 MGHDK and CDR2 SYGVNS.

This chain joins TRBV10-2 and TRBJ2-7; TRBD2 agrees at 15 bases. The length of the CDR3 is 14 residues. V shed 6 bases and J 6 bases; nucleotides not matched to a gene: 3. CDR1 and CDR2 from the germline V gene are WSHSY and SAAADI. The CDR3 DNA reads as TGCGCCAGCAGCGTGGGACTAGCGGGAGGCGAGCAGTACTTC. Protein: CASSVGLAGGEQYF.

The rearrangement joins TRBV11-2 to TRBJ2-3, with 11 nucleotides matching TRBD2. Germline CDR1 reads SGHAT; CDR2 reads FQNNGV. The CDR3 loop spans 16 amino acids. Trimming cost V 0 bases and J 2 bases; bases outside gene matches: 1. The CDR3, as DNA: TGTGCCAGCAGCTTAGAGGGACTAGCGGCCACAGATACGCAGTATTTT. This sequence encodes CASSLEGLAATDTQYF. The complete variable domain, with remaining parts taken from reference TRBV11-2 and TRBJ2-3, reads EAGVAQSPRYKIIEKRQSVAFWCNPISGHATLYWYQQILGQGPKLLIQFQNNGVVDDSQLPKDRFSAERLKGVDSTLKIQPAKLEDSAVYLCASSLEGLAATDTQYFGPGTRLTVL.

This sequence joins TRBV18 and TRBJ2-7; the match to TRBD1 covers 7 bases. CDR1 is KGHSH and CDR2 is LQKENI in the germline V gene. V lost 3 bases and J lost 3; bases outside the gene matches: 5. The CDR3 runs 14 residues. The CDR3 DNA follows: TGTGCCAGCTCACCGACAGGGATCGGCTACGAGCAGTACTTC. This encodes CASSPTGIGYEQYF.

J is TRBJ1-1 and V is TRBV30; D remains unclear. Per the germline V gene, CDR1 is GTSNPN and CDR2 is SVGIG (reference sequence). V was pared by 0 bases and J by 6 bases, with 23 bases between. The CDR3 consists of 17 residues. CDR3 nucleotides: TGTGCCTGGAGTGTCCTACAGCCGGTTGGGAGAGCGGCTGAAGCTTTCTTT. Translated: CAWSVLQPVGRAAEAFF.

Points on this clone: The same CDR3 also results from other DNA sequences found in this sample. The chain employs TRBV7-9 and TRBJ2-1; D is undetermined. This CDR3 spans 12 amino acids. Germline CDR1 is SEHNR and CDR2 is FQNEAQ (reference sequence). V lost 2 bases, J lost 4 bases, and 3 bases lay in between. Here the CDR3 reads CASSLLYNEQFF. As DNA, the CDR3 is TGTGCCAGCAGCTTATTGTACAATGAGCAGTTCTTC. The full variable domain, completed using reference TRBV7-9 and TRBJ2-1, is DTGVSQNPRHKITKRGQNVTFRCDPISEHNRLYWYRQTLGQGPEFLTYFQNEAQLEKSRLLSDRFSAERPKGSFSTLEIQRTEQGDSAMYLCASSLLYNEQFFGPGTRLTVL.

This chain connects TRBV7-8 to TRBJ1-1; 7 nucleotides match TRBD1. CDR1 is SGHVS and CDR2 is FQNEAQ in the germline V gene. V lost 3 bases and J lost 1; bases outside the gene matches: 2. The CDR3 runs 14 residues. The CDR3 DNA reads TGTGCCAGCAGCTTGGGACAGTCGAACACTGAAGCTTTCTTT. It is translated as CASSLGQSNTEAFF.

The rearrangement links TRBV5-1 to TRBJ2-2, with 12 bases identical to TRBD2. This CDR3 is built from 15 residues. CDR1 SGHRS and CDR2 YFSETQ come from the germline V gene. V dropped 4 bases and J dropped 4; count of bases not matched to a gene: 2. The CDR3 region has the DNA TGCGCCAGCAGCCGGACTAGCGGGACCACCGGGGAGCTGTTTTTT. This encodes CASSRTSGTTGELFF.

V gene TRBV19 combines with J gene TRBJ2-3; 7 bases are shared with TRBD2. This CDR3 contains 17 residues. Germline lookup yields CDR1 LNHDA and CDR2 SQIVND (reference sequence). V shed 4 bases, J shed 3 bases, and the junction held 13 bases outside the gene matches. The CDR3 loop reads CASSTAIRDYTTDTQYF. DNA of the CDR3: TGTGCCAGTAGTACAGCAATCCGGGACTACACAACAGATACGCAGTATTTT.

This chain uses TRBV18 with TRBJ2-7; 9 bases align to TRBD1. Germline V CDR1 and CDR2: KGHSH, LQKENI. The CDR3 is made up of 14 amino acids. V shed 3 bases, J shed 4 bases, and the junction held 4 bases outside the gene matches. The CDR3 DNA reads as TGTGCCAGCTCACCCCGGGACAGGGAGTACGAGCAGTACTTC. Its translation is CASSPRDREYEQYF.

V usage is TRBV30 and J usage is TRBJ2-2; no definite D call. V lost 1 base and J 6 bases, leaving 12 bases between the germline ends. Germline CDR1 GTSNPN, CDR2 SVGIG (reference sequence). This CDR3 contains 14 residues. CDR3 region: CAWSDISPPGELFF. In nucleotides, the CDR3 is TGTGCCTGGAGTGATATTAGCCCGCCCGGGGAGCTGTTTTTT.

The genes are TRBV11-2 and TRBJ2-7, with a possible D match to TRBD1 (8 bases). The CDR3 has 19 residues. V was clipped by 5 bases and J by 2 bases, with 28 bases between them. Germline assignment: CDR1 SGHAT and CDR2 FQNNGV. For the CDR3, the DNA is TGTGCCAGCAGCCCCAGGGGGCGGCCCCGGCTAGCGGTGCCCTACGAGCAGTACTTC. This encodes CASSPRGRPRLAVPYEQYF.

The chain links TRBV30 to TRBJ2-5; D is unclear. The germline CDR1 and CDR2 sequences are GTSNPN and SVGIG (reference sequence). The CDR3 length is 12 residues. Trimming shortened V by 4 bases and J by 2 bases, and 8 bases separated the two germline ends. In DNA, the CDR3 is TGTGCCTGGATCGGCCCACAAGAGACCCAGTACTTC. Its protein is CAWIGPQETQYF.